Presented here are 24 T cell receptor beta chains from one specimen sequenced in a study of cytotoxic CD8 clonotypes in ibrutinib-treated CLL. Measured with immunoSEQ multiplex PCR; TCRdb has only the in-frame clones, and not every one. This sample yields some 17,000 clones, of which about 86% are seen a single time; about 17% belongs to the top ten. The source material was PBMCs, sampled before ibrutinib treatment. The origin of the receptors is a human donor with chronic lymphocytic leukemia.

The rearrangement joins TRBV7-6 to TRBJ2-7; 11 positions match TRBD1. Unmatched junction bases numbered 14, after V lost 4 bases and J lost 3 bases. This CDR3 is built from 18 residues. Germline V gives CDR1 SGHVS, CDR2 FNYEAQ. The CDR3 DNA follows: TGTGCCAGCAGCTACGAACTCGCGGGACAGGGGGTTTACTACGAGCAGTACTTC. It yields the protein CASSYELAGQGVYYEQYF.

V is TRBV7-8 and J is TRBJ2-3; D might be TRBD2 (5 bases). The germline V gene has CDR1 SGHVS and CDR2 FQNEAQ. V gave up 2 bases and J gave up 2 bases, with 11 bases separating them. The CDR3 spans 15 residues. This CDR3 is CASSLIGSATDTQYF. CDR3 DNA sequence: TGTGCCAGCAGCTTAATCGGTAGCGCCACAGATACGCAGTATTTT. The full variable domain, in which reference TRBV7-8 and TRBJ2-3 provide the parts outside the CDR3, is GAGVSQSPRYKVAKRGQDVALRCDPISGHVSLFWYQQALGQGPEFLTYFQNEAQLDKSGLPSDRFFAERPEGSVSTLKIQRTQQEDSAVYLCASSLIGSATDTQYFGPGTRLTVL.

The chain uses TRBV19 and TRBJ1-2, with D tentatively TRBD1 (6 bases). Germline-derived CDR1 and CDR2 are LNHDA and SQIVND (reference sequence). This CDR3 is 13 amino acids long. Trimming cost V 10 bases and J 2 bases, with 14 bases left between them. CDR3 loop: CATAGGRNYGYTF. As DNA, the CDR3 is TGTGCCACCGCGGGGGGGCGGAACTATGGCTACACCTTC.

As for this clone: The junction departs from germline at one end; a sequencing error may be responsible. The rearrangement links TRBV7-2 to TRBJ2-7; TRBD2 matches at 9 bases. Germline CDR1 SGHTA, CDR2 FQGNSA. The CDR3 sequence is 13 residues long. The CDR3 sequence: CASTLAGVREQYF. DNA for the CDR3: TGTGCCAGCACCTTAGCGGGAGTTCGAGAGCAGTACTTC.

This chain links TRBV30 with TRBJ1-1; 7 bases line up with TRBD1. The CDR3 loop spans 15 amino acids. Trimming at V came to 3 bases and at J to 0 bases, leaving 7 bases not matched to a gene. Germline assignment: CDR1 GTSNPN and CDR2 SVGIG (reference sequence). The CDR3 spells CAWSRPGQMNTEAFF. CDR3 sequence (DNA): TGTGCCTGGAGCAGACCGGGACAGATGAACACTGAAGCTTTCTTT. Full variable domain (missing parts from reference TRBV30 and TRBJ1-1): SQTIHQWPATLVQPVGSPLSLECTVEGTSNPNLYWYRQAAGRGLQLLFYSVGIGQISSEVPQNLSASRPQDRQFILSSKKLLLSDSGFYLCAWSRPGQMNTEAFFGQGTRLTVV.

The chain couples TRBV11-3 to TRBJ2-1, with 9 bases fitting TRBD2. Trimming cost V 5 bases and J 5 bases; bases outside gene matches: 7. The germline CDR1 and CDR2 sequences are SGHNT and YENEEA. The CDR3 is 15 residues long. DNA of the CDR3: TGTGCCAGCAGCCCAGGACTAGCGACTAACAATGAGCAGTTCTTC. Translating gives CASSPGLATNNEQFF.

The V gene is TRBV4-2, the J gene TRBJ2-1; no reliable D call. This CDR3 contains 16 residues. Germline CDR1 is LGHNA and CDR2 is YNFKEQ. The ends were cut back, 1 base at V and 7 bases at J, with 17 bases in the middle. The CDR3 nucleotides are TGTGCCAGCAGCCAAGGGCTCCCCGGGCTAGGGAATGAGCAGTTCTTC. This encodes CASSQGLPGLGNEQFF.

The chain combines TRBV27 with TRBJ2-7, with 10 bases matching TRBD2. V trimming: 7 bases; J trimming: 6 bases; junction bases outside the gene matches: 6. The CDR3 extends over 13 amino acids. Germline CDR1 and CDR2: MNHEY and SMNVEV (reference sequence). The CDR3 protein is CASKSGRATEQYF. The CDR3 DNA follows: TGTGCCAGCAAAAGCGGGAGGGCCACCGAGCAGTACTTC.

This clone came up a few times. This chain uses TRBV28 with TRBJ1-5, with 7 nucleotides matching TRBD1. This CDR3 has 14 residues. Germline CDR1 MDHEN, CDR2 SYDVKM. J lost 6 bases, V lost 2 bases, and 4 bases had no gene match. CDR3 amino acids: CASSLVQGGQPQHF. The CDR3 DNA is TGTGCCAGCAGTTTAGTCCAGGGGGGTCAGCCCCAGCATTTT.

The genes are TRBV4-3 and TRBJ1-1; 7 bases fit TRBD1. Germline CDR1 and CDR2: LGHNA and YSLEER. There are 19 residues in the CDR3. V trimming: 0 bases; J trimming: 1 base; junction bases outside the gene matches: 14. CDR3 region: CASSQEGGADRVPNTEAFF. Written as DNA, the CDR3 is TGCGCCAGCAGCCAAGAAGGAGGGGCCGACAGGGTCCCGAACACTGAAGCTTTCTTT.

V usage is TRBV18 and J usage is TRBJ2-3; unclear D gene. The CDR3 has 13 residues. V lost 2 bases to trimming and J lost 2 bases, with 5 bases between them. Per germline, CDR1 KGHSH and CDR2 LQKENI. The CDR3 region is CASSPTSTDTQYF. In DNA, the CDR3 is TGTGCCAGCTCACCAACTTCCACAGATACGCAGTATTTT.

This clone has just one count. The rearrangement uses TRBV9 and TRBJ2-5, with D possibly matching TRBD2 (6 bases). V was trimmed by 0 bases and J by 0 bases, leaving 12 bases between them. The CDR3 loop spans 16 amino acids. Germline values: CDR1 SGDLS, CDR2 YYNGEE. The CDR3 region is CASSVDWGEYQETQYF. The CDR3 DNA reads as TGTGCCAGCAGCGTAGACTGGGGGGAGTACCAAGAGACCCAGTACTTC.

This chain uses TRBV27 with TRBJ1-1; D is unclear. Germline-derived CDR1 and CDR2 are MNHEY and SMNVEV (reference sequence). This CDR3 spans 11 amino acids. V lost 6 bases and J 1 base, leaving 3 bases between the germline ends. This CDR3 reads CASRKNTEAFF. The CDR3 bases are TGTGCCAGCAGAAAGAACACTGAAGCTTTCTTT.

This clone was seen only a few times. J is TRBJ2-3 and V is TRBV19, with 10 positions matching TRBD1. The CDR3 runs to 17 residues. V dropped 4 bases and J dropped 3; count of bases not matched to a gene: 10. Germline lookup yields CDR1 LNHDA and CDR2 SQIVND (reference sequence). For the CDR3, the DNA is TGTGCCAGTAGTACCCTGGGTCGGGACAGGGGAACAGATACGCAGTATTTT. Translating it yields CASSTLGRDRGTDTQYF.

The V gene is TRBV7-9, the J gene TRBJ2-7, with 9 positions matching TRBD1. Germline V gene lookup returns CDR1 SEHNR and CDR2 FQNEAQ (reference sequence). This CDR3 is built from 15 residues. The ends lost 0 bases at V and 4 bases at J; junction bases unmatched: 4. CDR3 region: CASSLANRGQYEQYF. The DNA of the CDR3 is TGTGCCAGCAGCTTAGCTAACAGGGGGCAGTACGAGCAGTACTTC.

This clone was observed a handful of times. This CDR3 is CASSYSSTGPQPQHF. The DNA of the CDR3 is TGTGCCAGCAGTTACTCGAGCACAGGGCCCCAGCCCCAGCATTTT. The chain couples TRBV6-5 to TRBJ1-5; a weak D match, TRBD1 (6 bases). V was trimmed by 0 bases and J by 7 bases, leaving 13 bases between them. This CDR3 region has 15 residues. Germline V gene sequence: CDR1 MNHEY, CDR2 SVGAGI.

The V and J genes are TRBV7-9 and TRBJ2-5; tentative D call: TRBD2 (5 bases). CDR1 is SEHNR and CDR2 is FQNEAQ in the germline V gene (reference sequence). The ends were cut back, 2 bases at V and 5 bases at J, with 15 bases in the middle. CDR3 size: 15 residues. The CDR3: CASSLLRGVVETQYF. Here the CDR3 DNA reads TGTGCCAGCAGCTTACTCCGGGGAGTAGTGGAGACCCAGTACTTC.

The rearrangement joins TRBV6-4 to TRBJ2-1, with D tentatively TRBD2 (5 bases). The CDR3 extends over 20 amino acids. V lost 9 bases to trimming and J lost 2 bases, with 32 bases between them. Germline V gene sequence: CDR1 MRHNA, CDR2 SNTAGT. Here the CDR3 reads CARRIRPSRPGNPTYNEQFF. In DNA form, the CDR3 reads TGTGCCAGAAGGATTAGGCCTAGCCGGCCCGGGAACCCTACCTACAATGAGCAGTTCTTC.

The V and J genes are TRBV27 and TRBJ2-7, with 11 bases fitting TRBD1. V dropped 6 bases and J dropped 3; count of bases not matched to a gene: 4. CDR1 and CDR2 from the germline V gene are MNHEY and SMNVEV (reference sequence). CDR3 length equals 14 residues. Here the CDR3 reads CASRFGTGGYEQYF. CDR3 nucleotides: TGTGCCAGCAGGTTCGGGACAGGGGGCTACGAGCAGTACTTC.

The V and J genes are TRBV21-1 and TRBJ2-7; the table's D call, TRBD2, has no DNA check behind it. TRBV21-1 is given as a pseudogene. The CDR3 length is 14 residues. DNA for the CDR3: TGTGCCAGCAGCAAATTGCGTGGACTCCGAGAGCAGTACTTC. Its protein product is CASSKLRGLREQYF.

The CDR3 loop is CASSVAGGGYEQYF. CDR3 sequence (DNA): TGTGCCAGCAGCGTAGCGGGAGGAGGCTACGAGCAGTACTTC. This chain links TRBV6-1 with TRBJ2-7, with TRBD2 matching 10 bases. This CDR3 has 14 residues. Trimming cost V 6 bases and J 3 bases; bases outside gene matches: 5. Per the germline V gene, CDR1 is MNHNS and CDR2 is SASEGT.

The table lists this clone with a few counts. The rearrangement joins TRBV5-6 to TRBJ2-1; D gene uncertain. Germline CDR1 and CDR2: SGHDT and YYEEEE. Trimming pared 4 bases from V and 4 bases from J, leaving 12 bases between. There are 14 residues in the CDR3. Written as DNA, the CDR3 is TGTGCCAGCAGCACGACGGACGGATACAATGAGCAGTTCTTC. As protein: CASSTTDGYNEQFF. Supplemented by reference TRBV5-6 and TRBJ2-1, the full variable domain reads DAGVTQSPTHLIKTRGQQVTLRCSPKSGHDTVSWYQQALGQGPQFIFQYYEEEERQRGNFPDRFSGHQFPNYSSELNVNALLLGDSALYLCASSTTDGYNEQFFGPGTRLTVL.

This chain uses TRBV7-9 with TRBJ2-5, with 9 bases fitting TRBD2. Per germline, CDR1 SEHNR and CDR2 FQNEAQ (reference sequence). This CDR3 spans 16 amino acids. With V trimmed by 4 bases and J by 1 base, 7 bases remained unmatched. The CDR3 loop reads CASSSVTSGVQETQYF. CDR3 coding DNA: TGTGCCAGCAGCTCCGTGACTAGCGGAGTCCAAGAGACCCAGTACTTC.

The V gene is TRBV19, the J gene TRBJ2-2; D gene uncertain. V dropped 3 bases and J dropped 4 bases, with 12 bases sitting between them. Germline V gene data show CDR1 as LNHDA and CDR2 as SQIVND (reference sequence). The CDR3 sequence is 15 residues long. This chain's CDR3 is CASSMTVSTTGELFF. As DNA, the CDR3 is TGTGCCAGTAGTATGACTGTTTCAACCACCGGGGAGCTGTTTTTT.